These 26 T cell receptor beta chains share one sample of origin, sequenced in a study of blood T cell repertoires in COVID-19. Here immunoSEQ multiplex PCR was the method, and the copy in TCRdb shows in-frame clones only, minus some. The sample consists of some 290,000 clones, roughly 86% of them appearing once. Sequenced material: peripheral blood. The source of these receptors is a man between 18 and 29 years old with active or convalescent COVID-19.

The rearrangement joins TRBV29-1 to TRBJ2-1, with D possibly matching TRBD2 (5 bases). Per germline, CDR1 SQVTM and CDR2 ANQGSEA. This CDR3 spans 11 amino acids. Trimming shortened V by 4 bases and J by 12 bases, and 13 bases separated the two germline ends. The CDR3 here is CSVATPRGQFF. The CDR3 DNA sequence: TGCAGCGTTGCTACCCCTCGGGGGCAGTTCTTC.

About this clone: This sample includes further DNA sequences coding for the same CDR3. This chain links TRBV6-5 with TRBJ1-1, with 11 bases matching TRBD1. Germline lookup yields CDR1 MNHEY and CDR2 SVGAGI. The CDR3 has 13 amino acids. Trimming cost V 7 bases and J 6 bases; bases outside gene matches: 4. In DNA, the CDR3 is TGTGCCAGCACCCGGACAGGGGGCTCTGAAGCTTTCTTT. This encodes CASTRTGGSEAFF.

The CDR3 DNA follows: TGTGCCAGCAGCGGCCTATCCCGACAGGGAACGTATAGCAATCAGCCCCAGCATTTT. It encodes CASSGLSRQGTYSNQPQHF. This sequence joins TRBV2 and TRBJ1-5; 7 bases are shared with TRBD1. CDR1 and CDR2 from the germline V gene are SNHLY and FYNNEI. The CDR3 runs 19 residues. The junction had 17 bases not matched to a gene; V was cut back by 6 bases and J by 0 bases.

This clone was seen only a few times. The chain employs TRBV2 and TRBJ2-7; 8 bases are shared with TRBD2. Germline loops: CDR1 SNHLY, CDR2 FYNNEI. Trimming removed 6 bases from V and 3 bases from J; junction bases left unmatched: 10. The CDR3 covers 15 residues. The CDR3 bases are TGTGCCAGCAGCCCGAGTGCGGGGGGCCTCTACGAGCAGTACTTC. Amino acids: CASSPSAGGLYEQYF.

V gene TRBV30 combines with J gene TRBJ1-2; no definite D call. CDR1 is GTSNPN, CDR2 SVGIG, per germline (reference sequence). The CDR3 contains 14 residues. Trimming took off 4 bases at V and 0 bases at J, with 12 bases between the two ends. DNA of the CDR3: TGTGCCTGGACCCGAGGGCTAGCTAACTATGGCTACACCTTC. This encodes CAWTRGLANYGYTF.

V usage is TRBV30 and J usage is TRBJ1-3; D remains ambiguous. V was pared by 4 bases and J by 4 bases, with 14 bases between. The CDR3 spans 14 residues. Germline-derived CDR1 and CDR2 are GTSNPN and SVGIG (reference sequence). This CDR3 is CAWMVPSDGNTIYF. In DNA, the CDR3 is TGTGCCTGGATGGTCCCCAGCGACGGAAACACCATATATTTT.

The chain couples TRBV7-9 to TRBJ1-2; TRBD1 matches at 8 bases. Germline values: CDR1 SEHNR, CDR2 FQNEAQ (reference sequence). The CDR3 loop spans 13 amino acids. V trimming: 5 bases; J trimming: 8 bases; junction bases outside the gene matches: 7. CDR3 in DNA: TGTGCCAGCAGCGACAGGGGTATTGGAGGCTACACCTTC. It specifies CASSDRGIGGYTF.

In its sample, this clone was seen once. This chain links TRBV29-1 with TRBJ1-2; D unclear. Trimming took off 7 bases at V and 4 bases at J, with 10 bases between the two ends. Germline V lookup: CDR1 SQVTM, CDR2 ANQGSEA. This CDR3 has 11 residues. CDR3 sequence reads: CSAMVSYGYTF. CDR3 nucleotides: TGCAGCGCGATGGTGAGCTATGGCTACACCTTC.

V usage is TRBV19 and J usage is TRBJ1-4; D perhaps matches TRBD1 (6 bases). V was trimmed by 1 base and J by 7 bases, leaving 13 bases between them. This CDR3 contains 15 residues. Germline-derived CDR1 and CDR2 are LNHDA and SQIVND (reference sequence). The chain's CDR3 is CASSIGAGVVEKLFF. DNA of the CDR3: TGTGCCAGTAGTATAGGCGCAGGGGTCGTTGAAAAACTGTTTTTT.

Only one count was recorded for this clone. J is TRBJ2-5 and V is TRBV5-1; a weak D match, TRBD2 (6 bases). The CDR3 is made up of 16 amino acids. Trimming cost V 0 bases and J 5 bases, with 17 bases left between them. CDR1 is SGHRS and CDR2 is YFSETQ in the germline V gene. The CDR3 DNA follows: TGCGCCAGCAGCTTGGCCGGGGGTCTGGCGCTGGAGACCCAGTACTTC. It is translated as CASSLAGGLALETQYF.

The gene calls are TRBV28 and TRBJ2-7, with TRBD1 identical over 11 bases. Germline lookup yields CDR1 MDHEN and CDR2 SYDVKM. The CDR3 contains 13 residues. J gave up 5 bases and V 10 bases, and 7 bases lay outside the gene matches. The CDR3 sequence: CATEPGQGDEQYF. The CDR3 region has the DNA TGTGCCACTGAACCGGGACAGGGGGACGAGCAGTACTTC.

The rearrangement joins TRBV4-2 to TRBJ1-4; 7 positions agree with TRBD1. The ends lost 3 bases at V and 2 bases at J; junction bases unmatched: 9. The CDR3 is 17 residues long. From germline, CDR1 is LGHNA and CDR2 YNFKEQ. The CDR3 here is CASSHTAGGRTNEKLFF. Here the CDR3 DNA reads TGTGCCAGCAGCCATACGGCAGGGGGAAGGACTAATGAAAAACTGTTTTTT.

This sequence joins TRBV9 and TRBJ2-1, with TRBD2 as a possible D gene (7 bases). Between the trimmed V and J ends, which lost 0 bases and 1 base, there was a span of 17 bases. This CDR3 is 18 amino acids long. Germline CDR1 and CDR2: SGDLS and YYNGEE. The CDR3 DNA follows: TGTGCCAGCAGCGTAGGTATTGGGAGGGGGAGTTCCTACAATGAGCAGTTCTTC. The encoded protein is CASSVGIGRGSSYNEQFF. The variable domain in full, completed from reference TRBV9 and TRBJ2-1, reads DSGVTQTPKHLITATGQRVTLRCSPRSGDLSVYWYQQSLDQGLQFLIQYYNGEERAKGNILERFSAQQFPDLHSELNLSSLELGDSALYFCASSVGIGRGSSYNEQFFGPGTRLTVL.

CDR3 in amino acids: CASSLAAGAETQYF. Here the CDR3 DNA reads TGCGCCAGCAGCTTGGCGGCAGGGGCAGAGACCCAGTACTTC. This rearrangement joins TRBV5-1 to TRBJ2-5; possibly TRBD1 for D (6 bases). Per the germline V gene, CDR1 is SGHRS and CDR2 is YFSETQ. V lost 0 bases and J 4 bases, leaving 10 bases between the germline ends. CDR3 length equals 14 residues.

V and J are TRBV28 and TRBJ2-7, with D tentatively TRBD2 (6 bases). Per the germline V gene, CDR1 is MDHEN and CDR2 is SYDVKM. CDR3 length: 14 amino acids. The germline V and J ends were trimmed by 3 bases and 0 bases, with 9 bases remaining between them. The CDR3 sequence: CASSFGGLSYEQYF. The DNA of the CDR3 is TGTGCCAGCAGTTTCGGGGGTCTCTCCTACGAGCAGTACTTC.

The CDR3 nucleotides are TGTGCCTGGAGTAAGACAGGGGGCCAGCCCCAGCATTTT. It encodes CAWSKTGGQPQHF. The chain recombines TRBV30 with TRBJ1-5; 10 bases agree with TRBD1. CDR1 GTSNPN and CDR2 SVGIG come from the germline V gene (reference sequence). This CDR3 region has 13 residues. Trimming cost V 2 bases and J 7 bases; bases outside gene matches: 2.

This clone was counted a few times. The V and J genes are TRBV7-2 and TRBJ1-2; 8 nucleotides match TRBD1. The CDR3 is 16 residues long. Germline V lookup: CDR1 SGHTA, CDR2 FQGNSA. With 1 base clipped from V and 6 bases from J, the junction kept 10 bases outside the gene matches. The DNA of the CDR3 is TGTGCCAGCAGCTTAGGATTAAACAGGGGGTTTAATGGCTACACCTTC. Translating it yields CASSLGLNRGFNGYTF. Full variable domain (outside the CDR3, taken from reference TRBV7-2 and TRBJ1-2): GAGVSQSPSNKVTEKGKDVELRCDPISGHTALYWYRQSLGQGLEFLIYFQGNSAPDKSGLPSDRFSAERTGGSVSTLTIQRTQQEDSAVYLCASSLGLNRGFNGYTFGSGTRLTVV.

The chain uses TRBV5-1 and TRBJ2-7; 7 bases are a match to TRBD2. This CDR3 has 16 amino acids. Trimming cost V 1 base and J 2 bases; bases outside gene matches: 9. Per the germline V gene, CDR1 is SGHRS and CDR2 is YFSETQ. The CDR3 protein is CASSLTSGTTTYEQYF. CDR3 sequence (DNA): TGCGCCAGCAGCTTGACTTCCGGGACTACGACCTACGAGCAGTACTTC.

This clone was seen only once. V and J are TRBV11-3 and TRBJ1-1; D perhaps matches TRBD1 (6 bases). From germline, CDR1 is SGHNT and CDR2 YENEEA. The CDR3 is 12 amino acids. V dropped 5 bases and J dropped 6 bases, with 10 bases sitting between them. The CDR3 nucleotides are TGTGCCAGCAGCCCGGACAGACCTGAAGCTTTCTTT. Its protein product is CASSPDRPEAFF.

The V gene is TRBV6-1, the J gene TRBJ1-1, with no clear D. The CDR3 loop spans 15 amino acids. CDR1 is MNHNS and CDR2 is SASEGT in the germline V gene. The V and J ends lost 3 bases and 5 bases respectively, with 16 bases between them. CDR3 bases: TGTGCCAGCAGTGATGTTCAGCCGGGAAAAACTGAAGCTTTCTTT. This codes for CASSDVQPGKTEAFF.

The CDR3 sequence: CASSLGTEPGDTQYF. The CDR3 nucleotides read TGCGCCAGCAGCTTGGGGACTGAGCCAGGAGATACGCAGTATTTT. The V gene is TRBV5-1, the J gene TRBJ2-3; TRBD2 might be the D (5 bases). The V gene lost 0 bases and the J gene lost 5 bases, with 13 bases spanning the gap. The germline CDR1 and CDR2 sequences are SGHRS and YFSETQ. CDR3 size: 15 residues. The variable domain in full, completed from reference TRBV5-1 and TRBJ2-3, reads KAGVTQTPRYLIKTRGQQVTLSCSPISGHRSVSWYQQTPGQGLQFLFEYFSETQRNKGNFPGRFSGRQFSNSRSEMNVSTLELGDSALYLCASSLGTEPGDTQYFGPGTRLTVL.

V is TRBV29-1 and J is TRBJ2-7, with TRBD1 matching over 7 bases. J was trimmed by 0 bases and V by 5 bases; bases with no gene match: 4. The germline gives CDR1 SQVTM, CDR2 ANQGSEA. The CDR3 loop spans 13 amino acids. The CDR3: CSVPGQSSYEQYF. The CDR3 region has the DNA TGCAGCGTTCCGGGACAGAGCTCCTACGAGCAGTACTTC.

The chain couples TRBV6-6 to TRBJ1-4; possible D gene TRBD1, 6 bases. Germline V gives CDR1 MNHNY, CDR2 SVGAGI (reference sequence). The CDR3 runs 15 residues. Trimming took off 4 bases at V and 6 bases at J, with 15 bases between the two ends. The CDR3 nucleotides read TGTGCCAGCAGTTTCCCTTCGACAGGCGATGAAAAACTGTTTTTT. It yields the protein CASSFPSTGDEKLFF.

A single count supports this clone. The chain joins TRBV7-2 to TRBJ1-2; D possibly corresponds to TRBD1 (5 bases). The CDR3 extends over 14 amino acids. The germline gives CDR1 SGHTA, CDR2 FQGNSA. V shed 5 bases and J shed 8 bases, with 18 bases lying between them. The CDR3 loop is CASSPRPDKQGYTF. DNA for the CDR3: TGTGCCAGCAGCCCGCGCCCGGACAAGCAGGGCTACACCTTC.

The chain links TRBV29-1 to TRBJ2-3; possible D gene TRBD2, 5 bases. The CDR3 is 14 amino acids. Trimming took 7 bases from V and 2 from J, leaving 16 bases between them. Germline V gene data show CDR1 as SQVTM and CDR2 as ANQGSEA. The CDR3 reads CSAELATDTDTQYF. The CDR3 DNA reads TGCAGCGCCGAGCTAGCTACAGACACAGATACGCAGTATTTT.

This chain connects TRBV6-5 to TRBJ2-3; tentatively, D is TRBD2 (6 bases). The V end was cut by 8 bases, the J end by 4 bases, with 16 bases between. CDR1 MNHEY and CDR2 SVGAGI come from the germline V gene. The CDR3 sequence is 14 residues long. The CDR3 loop reads CASSVGGEADTQYF. In DNA, the CDR3 is TGTGCCAGCTCGGTGGGGGGTGAGGCAGATACGCAGTATTTT.